This entry concerns a single T cell receptor beta chain. Its antigen specificity is not known. One base away there is no much larger clone; base qualities are not given. The CDR3 runs 16 residues from the cysteine to the phenylalanine. Only the CDR3 portion is preserved as DNA: 48 bases, with reading frame beginning at the first base. Taken from the germline V gene, the CDR1 and CDR2 loops are MNHEY and SVGAGI. V loses 2 bases at its end and J loses 6 bases; junction bases beyond the gene matches: 12. The treatment or condition label for this specimen denotes: allogeneic hematopoietic cell transplantation with graft depleted of TCRalphabeta T cells and CD19 B cells. The children who served as transplant recipients had been given grafts of TCRalphabeta/CD19-depleted allogeneic hematopoietic cells. The source of the sample is a study of T-cell reconstitution after alpha-beta-depleted transplantation in children (TCRdb year 2016). As for the study more broadly: Using TCR repertoire profiling, the study quantitatively followed how T-cell immune reconstitution unfolded in children after TCRalphabeta/CD19-depleted allogeneic hematopoietic cell transplantation.

What the work shows at the level of the full study, not this receptor alone: Over the following months the frequencies of hyperexpanded clones went down, and after one year T-cell counts and TCRbeta diversity were mostly credited to newly produced T cells. In some patients, high TCRbeta diversity at day 60 was attributed to recipient T cells and intrathymic progenitors that had survived conditioning. About two months after transplant, the apparently early recovery of alphabetaT-cell counts reportedly depended on just several hundred clones that had expanded rapidly and came from non-depleted graft cells.

Library preparation was by PCR. For sequencing, an Illumina HiSeq 2500 was employed. To normalize quantification of the TCRbeta repertoire, the TCR libraries were built with molecular barcoding that relied on unique molecular identifiers. In-frame beta chains were kept once TCRdb had trimmed the public reads at Q25 with fastp and called clones with MiXCR. Records with the same CDR3 protein are collapsed into one entry carrying the most frequent genes and DNA. The sample records around 130,000 distinct CDR3 sequences, roughly 9% of which are singletons. The top ten clones comprise more than 20% of the sample.

The TCR originated in a girl under three years old who had a stem cell transplant for combined immunodeficiency, so the T cells may come from the graft donor. The sequences come from PBMCs, mostly from graft donor cells, collected 180 days after TCRalphabeta/CD19-depleted stem cell transplant. The chain couples TRBV6-5 to TRBJ1-2; TRBD1 agrees with 7 junctional bases. The nucleotides read TGTGCCAGCAGTTACGGGAACAGGGGACGGAAGAATGGCTACACCTTC. This encodes CASSYGNRGRKNGYTF.